This note documents a single T cell receptor beta chain sequence. Its antigen target is currently unknown. There are no base qualities to consult, and no much larger clone falls within one base. The data stem from a study of CD8+ T cells in alopecia areata (dated by TCRdb to the late 2010s). With respect to the entire study: The study used high-throughput TCRbeta sequencing to examine T cell clonal expansion in alopecia areata, in both the C3H/HeJ mouse model and human patients. Amplification of TCRbeta CDR3 regions was done by immunoSEQ multiplex PCR using 35 Vbeta forward primers and 13 Jbeta reverse primers. RNA came from the PAXgene miRNA kit for fixed scalp, the miRNeasy kit for PBMCs, and the RNeasy kit for mouse skin. Clonality in the scalp was compared among normal scalp (n=4), patchy alopecia areata scalp (n=8), and alopecia totalis/universalis scalp (n=8). On the human side, TCRbeta sequencing was run on scalp tissue and on sorted CD4+ and CD8+ peripheral blood T cells from healthy controls and from alopecia areata patients with either patchy or totalis/universalis disease.

The paper as a whole reports these results and caveats: TCR sequences shared between patients were less clear than in mice, possibly partly because of HLA diversity in the patient population. Scalp TCR repertoire analysis is complicated because resident alphabeta T cells in normal human skin are also sequenced, whereas mouse skin is dominated by gammadelta T cells. Compared with normal scalp, lesional scalp, particularly in alopecia totalis/universalis, had higher clonality and more expanded CD8+ clones, which suggests antigenic drive.

The library was generated by the immunoSEQ multiplex PCR assay. RNA was extracted from all samples and reverse transcribed into cDNA as template for TCR sequencing. SuperScript III was used for first-strand cDNA synthesis, primed with a 2:1 mix of oligo-dT and random hexamers. Amplification bias was assessed with a synthetic immune receptor repertoire, and residual bias was removed computationally. The authors' analysis ran thus. Raw reads were preprocessed to remove errors, and CDR3 was defined according to IMGT conventions as the region from the conserved cysteine to phenylalanine. To get clonality, Shannon entropy was normalized by log2 of the number of productive unique TCRs and the result was subtracted from 1. CD4 or CD8 identity of scalp clones was inferred by cross-referencing scalp TCRbeta sequences with sorted blood CD4 and CD8 repertoires. In its TCRdb copy, this immuneACCESS table keeps in-frame sequences only and misses some clones. Where compared with another copy, unresolved V genes explain less than half of these, and the others have no known cause. The DNA gave D and trimming, while V, J and clone size come from that table. The sample table shows about 82,000 clones, and about 53% are seen once. 5.7% of the sample goes to the ten largest clones.

From alopecia areata patients, peripheral blood was collected along with lesional scalp punch biopsies. After PBMCs were isolated by density centrifugation and stained for CD3, CD4 and CD8, a FACSAria was used to sort CD4+ and CD8+ T cells. Untreated alopecia areata patients were recruited as part of a multicenter biomarker study. For five biomarker-study patients, blood CD8+ T cells were further sorted into NKG2D-low and NKG2D-high fractions. CDR1 and CDR2 were assigned from the germline V gene as SGHAT and FQNNGV. The CDR3 spans 13 residues, from the cysteine through the phenylalanine. Only the CDR3 portion is preserved as DNA: 39 bases, with reading frame beginning at the first base. Trimming takes 8 bases off V and 6 bases off J; junction bases not matched to a gene: 8.

Rearrangement joined TRBV11-2 to TRBJ2-3, with 7 bases in between that match TRBD2. The TCR was taken from a human donor with alopecia areata. Sequenced: NKG2D-high CD8+ T cells sorted from blood. This sample's cell subset or site label indicates: sorted CD8+ NKG2D-high blood T cells. The CDR3 in this case is CASSAPGGDTQYF. Here is the DNA: TGTGCCAGCTCTGCGCCGGGGGGTGATACGCAGTATTTT.